The entry below describes one T cell receptor (beta chain). Germline CDR1 is KGHSH and CDR2 is LQKENI. This CDR3 spans 12 amino acids. V was clipped by 8 bases and J by 4 bases, with 9 bases between them. The record originates from a study of identical twins. Template switching supplied a universal primer site; unique molecular identifiers were carried on the cDNA. TCRdb reprocessed the 5' RACE reads via MiXCR and lists one record per CDR3 protein. The sample lists hundreds of thousands of distinct CDR3 sequences; roughly 18% were seen once. The data were also submitted as part of a second study, on T cells expressing NK-cell markers. That paper notes: An anti-gamma-delta TCR antibody restricted sorting to alpha-beta TCR T cells in several experiments.

The chain carries TRBV18 and TRBJ2-1; D is uncertain. The sequencing sample was made of PBMCs. The receptor comes from a woman under 30 in good health. For the CDR3, the DNA is TGTGCCAGCCCCGACCGGTACAATGAGCAGTTCTTC. Translation: CASPDRYNEQFF.